A single sample is the source of the 16 T cell receptor beta chains below, sequenced in a study of T-cell reconstitution after alpha-beta-depleted transplantation in children. Preparation of the TCRbeta library was carried out with unique molecular identifiers. Each CDR3 protein is one row after TCRdb ran MiXCR on the PCR reads. The table lists 490,000 or so distinct CDR3 sequences, around 13% of them singletons. The sample was PBMCs from the stem cell graft donor, taken from the stem cell graft. The origin of the receptors is a human donor who donated a stem cell graft to a child with combined immunodeficiency.

This clonotype appeared a few times. The chain has TRBV7-2 and TRBJ2-5; possible D gene TRBD2, 6 bases. The CDR3 spans 15 residues. Trimming shortened V by 4 bases and J by 7 bases, and 19 bases separated the two germline ends. The germline V gene encodes CDR1 SGHTA and CDR2 FQGNSA. Here the CDR3 reads CASSSGPSWGGTQYF. For the CDR3, the DNA is TGTGCCAGCAGCTCCGGACCCTCCTGGGGAGGGACCCAGTACTTC.

This clonotype appeared many times. The chain has TRBV5-1 and TRBJ2-7; TRBD1 matches at 9 bases. Germline-derived CDR1 and CDR2 are SGHRS and YFSETQ. Trimming cost V 0 bases and J 7 bases; bases outside gene matches: 5. The CDR3 runs to 14 residues. Written as DNA, the CDR3 is TGCGCCAGCAGCTTGGACGGACAGGGGAGGGAGCAGTACTTC. Translating gives CASSLDGQGREQYF.

This chain connects TRBV4-2 to TRBJ2-5, with D perhaps being TRBD1 or TRBD2 (5 bases each). Trimming left V 4 bases short and J 5 bases short, with 11 bases between. In germline, CDR1 is LGHNA, CDR2 YNFKEQ. The CDR3 extends over 13 amino acids. The CDR3 protein is CASSLGEYETQYF. Written as DNA, the CDR3 is TGTGCCAGCAGCCTAGGGGAGTATGAGACCCAGTACTTC.

The chain combines TRBV12-3 or TRBV12-4 with TRBJ2-3; TRBD1 matches 10 bases. The CDR3 runs 15 residues. The ends lost 4 bases at V and 6 bases at J; junction bases unmatched: 7. CDR3: CASSSGQGLADTQYF. The CDR3 DNA follows: TGTGCCAGCAGTTCGGGACAGGGGTTAGCGGATACGCAGTATTTT.

In its sample, this clonotype was seen a few times. The genes are TRBV28 and TRBJ2-3; D possibly corresponds to TRBD1 (6 bases). Trimming removed 5 bases at V and 4 bases at J, with 25 bases between. Germline CDR1 reads MDHEN; CDR2 reads SYDVKM. The CDR3 is 18 amino acids. CDR3 DNA: TGTGCCAGCAGTCCATTCCCTGACAGGAAGGCAAGAGCAGATACGCAGTATTTT. Residues: CASSPFPDRKARADTQYF.

This clonotype was seen a handful of times. The V call is TRBV10-3, the J call TRBJ2-7; D ambiguous. V was pared by 10 bases and J by 5 bases, with 21 bases between. The CDR3 has 14 amino acids. From germline, CDR1 is ENHRY and CDR2 SYGVKD. In nucleotides, the CDR3 is TGTGCCAGCAGCCCCTCTCAGGCGGTGCACGAGCAGTACTTC. It yields the protein CASSPSQAVHEQYF.

There are many counts of this clonotype. The chain employs TRBV6-2 or TRBV6-3 and TRBJ2-5, with D uncertain. The V and J ends lost 0 bases and 4 bases respectively, with 12 bases between them. CDR1 MNHEY and CDR2 SVGEGT come from the germline V gene. This CDR3 has 15 amino acids. The CDR3 loop reads CASSYSSAIGETQYF. The CDR3 DNA reads TGTGCCAGCAGTTACTCGTCGGCCATCGGAGAGACCCAGTACTTC.

This rearrangement joins TRBV5-1 to TRBJ2-5; D call uncertain. With 4 bases removed from V and 5 bases from J, the gap between germline ends came to 15 bases. The CDR3 runs 14 residues. CDR1 and CDR2 (germline): SGHRS, YFSETQ. CDR3 sequence (DNA): TGCGCCAGCAGCCCTGACATGCCTTGGGAGACCCAGTACTTC. This codes for CASSPDMPWETQYF. Based on the CDR3 plus reference TRBV5-1 and TRBJ2-5, the full variable domain is KAGVTQTPRYLIKTRGQQVTLSCSPISGHRSVSWYQQTPGQGLQFLFEYFSETQRNKGNFPGRFSGRQFSNSRSEMNVSTLELGDSALYLCASSPDMPWETQYFGPGTRLLVL.

There are many counts of this clonotype. This sequence joins TRBV24-1 and TRBJ1-5; D is perhaps TRBD1 (5 bases). The CDR3 loop spans 14 amino acids. V lost 7 bases to trimming and J lost 5 bases, with 14 bases between them. The germline CDR1 and CDR2 sequences are KGHDR and SFDVKD. The CDR3 is CATSKTVTDQPQHF. The CDR3 DNA is TGTGCCACCAGCAAGACAGTTACCGATCAGCCCCAGCATTTT.

Here the CDR3 DNA reads TGTGCCAGCATCCCCAGGGTGGGAGAGACCCAGTACTTC. Amino acids: CASIPRVGETQYF. The rearrangement uses TRBV6-1 and TRBJ2-5; perhaps TRBD1 as D (5 bases). V dropped 7 bases and J dropped 4 bases, with 13 bases sitting between them. CDR3 length: 13 residues. Germline V gene lookup returns CDR1 MNHNS and CDR2 SASEGT.

This clonotype has a handful of counts. Here the CDR3 reads CASSLVWTGETQYF. The CDR3 nucleotides are TGTGCCAGCAGCTTAGTATGGACGGGGGAGACCCAGTACTTC. The genes are TRBV7-2 and TRBJ2-5; D is possibly TRBD2 (5 bases). V gave up 1 base and J gave up 5 bases, with 11 bases separating them. The CDR3 spans 14 residues. Germline CDR1 SGHTA, CDR2 FQGNSA.

This clonotype was seen repeatedly, ten times or more. The genes are TRBV29-1 and TRBJ2-1; no firm D call. There are 11 residues in the CDR3. CDR1 is SQVTM, CDR2 ANQGSEA, per germline. Trimming removed 2 bases at V and 5 bases at J, with 4 bases between. The CDR3 DNA is TGCAGCGTTGAATGCGACAATGAGCAGTTCTTC. It is translated as CSVECDNEQFF.

The rearrangement joins TRBV3-1 to TRBJ1-2; D is uncertain. The germline V gene has CDR1 LGHDT and CDR2 YNNKEL (reference sequence). The CDR3 has 15 amino acids. V was clipped by 0 bases and J by 1 base, with 9 bases between them. The CDR3 nucleotides read TGTGCCAGCAGCCAAGAGGAGGAGTATAACTATGGCTACACCTTC. Translation gives CASSQEEEYNYGYTF.

This clonotype has at least ten counts. This chain links TRBV4-1 with TRBJ2-7; TRBD2 matches at 10 bases. With V trimmed by 3 bases and J by 1 base, 3 bases remained unmatched. The CDR3 runs to 15 residues. Germline-derived CDR1 and CDR2 are MGHRA and YSYEKL. For the CDR3, the DNA is TGCGCCAGCAGCCAGAGGACTAGCGGTTCCTACGAGCAGTACTTC. This gives the protein CASSQRTSGSYEQYF.

This clonotype was seen only a few times. Here the CDR3 reads CASSLAGRVGYTF. In DNA, the CDR3 is TGTGCCAGCAGCTTAGCTGGCAGGGTTGGCTACACCTTC. This sequence joins TRBV7-2 and TRBJ1-2; tentatively, D is TRBD1 (5 bases). Trimming left V 0 bases short and J 7 bases short, with 9 bases between. This CDR3 contains 13 residues. Germline V lookup: CDR1 SGHTA, CDR2 FQGNSA.

This clonotype appeared a few times. The V call is TRBV6-1, the J call TRBJ2-1, with 8 bases fitting TRBD1. Germline V gene lookup returns CDR1 MNHNS and CDR2 SASEGT. The CDR3 has 15 amino acids. Trimming cost V 4 bases and J 9 bases; bases outside gene matches: 11. In DNA form, the CDR3 reads TGTGCCAGCAGTGGATGGACAGGGAGGTTTGGTGAGCAGTTCTTC. Amino acids: CASSGWTGRFGEQFF.